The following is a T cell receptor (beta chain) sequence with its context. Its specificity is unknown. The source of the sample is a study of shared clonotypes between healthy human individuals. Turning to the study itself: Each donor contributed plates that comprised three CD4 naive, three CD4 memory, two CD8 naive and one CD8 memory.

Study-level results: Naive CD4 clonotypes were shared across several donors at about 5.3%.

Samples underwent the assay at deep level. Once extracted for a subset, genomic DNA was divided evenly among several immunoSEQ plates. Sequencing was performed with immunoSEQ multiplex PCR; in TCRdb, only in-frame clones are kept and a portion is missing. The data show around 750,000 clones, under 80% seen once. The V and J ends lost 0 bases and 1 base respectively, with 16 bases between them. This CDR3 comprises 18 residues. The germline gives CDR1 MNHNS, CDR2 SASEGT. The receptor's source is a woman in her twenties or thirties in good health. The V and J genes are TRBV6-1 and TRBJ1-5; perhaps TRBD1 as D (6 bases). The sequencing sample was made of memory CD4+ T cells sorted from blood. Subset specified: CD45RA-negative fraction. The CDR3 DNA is TGTGCCAGCAGTGAAGCCGGCCAGGGGAAGGGGAGCAATCAGCCCCAGCATTTT. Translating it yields CASSEAGQGKGSNQPQHF.